This T cell receptor (beta chain) derives from a study of blood T cell repertoires in COVID-19. Only in-frame clones appear in the TCRdb table, and some are missing; sequencing was by immunoSEQ multiplex PCR. The table records around 150,000 clones, roughly 93% of them present only once. Trimming took 2 bases from V and 1 from J, leaving 15 bases between them. The CDR3 covers 16 residues. Germline V gives CDR1 SGHNT, CDR2 YYREEE (reference sequence). The TCR sequence derives from a woman aged 55-69 years with COVID-19, enrolled during active disease. This chain uses TRBV5-4 with TRBJ2-5, with a tentative D call TRBD2 (7 bases). Sequencing was performed on peripheral blood. This chain's CDR3 is CASSLGGGGTQETQYF. The CDR3, as DNA: TGTGCCAGCAGCTTAGGCGGCGGGGGCACCCAAGAGACCCAGTACTTC.